The 17 T cell receptor beta chains below come from one sample, sequenced in a study of T cell changes during pregnancy in multiple sclerosis. Assay: immunoSEQ multiplex PCR; the TCRdb copy retains only in-frame clones and omits some. Counted here are about 40,000 clones, 80% to 90% occurring once; the ten biggest clones make up approximately 5.1%. The sequencing here drew on peripheral blood, taken in the first trimester of pregnancy. The origin of the receptors is a female donor in good health, enrolled as a control in a pregnancy study.

This chain connects TRBV6-6 to TRBJ2-1; 7 positions match TRBD1. The germline gives CDR1 MNHNY, CDR2 SVGAGI (reference sequence). After removal of 4 bases from V and 4 bases from J, the junction contained 4 bases not matched to a gene. This CDR3 is 14 amino acids long. The CDR3 sequence is CASSLDRIYNEQFF. The CDR3 DNA follows: TGTGCCAGCAGTTTGGACAGGATTTACAATGAGCAGTTCTTC.

The chain is built from TRBV28 and TRBJ2-5; TRBD2 is a possible D gene (6 bases). The CDR3 runs to 16 residues. From germline, CDR1 is MDHEN and CDR2 SYDVKM. V was shortened by 3 bases and J by 1 base, with 15 bases between the two germline ends. CDR3 residues: CASSFGKGGFQETQYF. CDR3 coding DNA: TGTGCCAGCAGTTTCGGGAAAGGAGGGTTCCAAGAGACCCAGTACTTC.

This rearrangement joins TRBV6-4 to TRBJ2-2; TRBD1 might be the D (6 bases). Trimming pared 5 bases from V and 4 bases from J, leaving 11 bases between. This CDR3 has 14 amino acids. CDR1 MRHNA and CDR2 SNTAGT come from the germline V gene. The CDR3 protein is CASSSGTPTGELFF. The CDR3 DNA is TGTGCCAGCAGTTCCGGGACACCCACCGGGGAGCTGTTTTTT.

The rearrangement uses TRBV6-1 and TRBJ2-7; possibly TRBD2 for D (6 bases). Germline CDR1 MNHNS, CDR2 SASEGT. The germline V and J ends were trimmed by 4 bases and 2 bases, with 12 bases remaining between them. CDR3 length: 14 amino acids. CDR3 in DNA: TGTGCCAGCAGTGTGCGGGACGGACCCTACGAGCAGTACTTC. Its protein product is CASSVRDGPYEQYF.

This chain joins TRBV9 and TRBJ2-3, with 8 bases that match TRBD1. Per germline, CDR1 SGDLS and CDR2 YYNGEE. J gave up 0 bases and V 3 bases, and 6 bases lay outside the gene matches. This CDR3 contains 16 residues. The CDR3 DNA reads TGTGCCAGCAGCGCTGGGGGACAGGAGAGCACAGATACGCAGTATTTT. Its translation: CASSAGGQESTDTQYF.

The chain recombines TRBV2 with TRBJ1-4; 9 nucleotides match TRBD1. Germline CDR1 SNHLY, CDR2 FYNNEI. There are 13 residues in the CDR3. V shed 6 bases, J shed 8 bases, and the junction held 4 bases outside the gene matches. The CDR3 bases are TGTGCCAGCAGAAGACAGGGGGGGGAAAAACTGTTTTTT. Protein product: CASRRQGGEKLFF.

The chain is built from TRBV5-1 and TRBJ2-1, with D uncertain. From germline, CDR1 is SGHRS and CDR2 YFSETQ. The CDR3 is made up of 15 amino acids. V dropped 6 bases and J dropped 0 bases, with 13 bases sitting between them. This CDR3 is CASNLGESSYNEQFF. The CDR3 nucleotides are TGCGCCAGCAACCTAGGAGAGAGCTCCTACAATGAGCAGTTCTTC.

The V gene is TRBV18, the J gene TRBJ2-1, with TRBD1 identical over 10 bases. The V segment lost 4 bases and the J segment 2 bases; nucleotides outside the gene matches: 2. The CDR3 has 15 amino acids. CDR1 and CDR2 (germline): KGHSH, LQKENI. The CDR3 sequence is CASSLTGGTYNEQFF. The CDR3 DNA sequence: TGTGCCAGCTCACTGACAGGGGGCACCTACAATGAGCAGTTCTTC.

This clone was found a few times. The chain joins TRBV2 to TRBJ1-2; D uncertain. CDR1 and CDR2 (germline): SNHLY, FYNNEI. This CDR3 is built from 12 residues. V dropped 6 bases and J dropped 4 bases, with 9 bases sitting between them. CDR3 coding DNA: TGTGCCAGCAGAACCTTAGCCTATGGCTACACCTTC. Translation gives CASRTLAYGYTF.

This chain uses TRBV28 with TRBJ1-1; D gene unclear. The germline V gene has CDR1 MDHEN and CDR2 SYDVKM. The CDR3 is made up of 14 amino acids. Trimming removed 6 bases from V and 1 base from J, with 12 bases in between. CDR3 coding DNA: TGTGCCAGCAGCCTCCGGTCGGGGAACACTGAAGCTTTCTTT. As protein: CASSLRSGNTEAFF.

This clone was seen only a few times. The J gene is TRBJ1-6, the V gene TRBV28, with 8 bases identical to TRBD1. Germline values: CDR1 MDHEN, CDR2 SYDVKM. V lost 7 bases, J lost 5 bases, and 7 bases stayed unmatched. CDR3 size: 15 residues. The CDR3 loop reads CASIQRQGNNSPLHF. The CDR3, as DNA: TGTGCCAGCATTCAAAGACAGGGGAATAATTCACCCCTCCACTTT.

This rearrangement joins TRBV6-4 to TRBJ2-3; D call uncertain. The CDR3 loop spans 14 amino acids. The V gene lost 0 bases and the J gene lost 6 bases, with 10 bases spanning the gap. The germline V gene has CDR1 MRHNA and CDR2 SNTAGT. The CDR3 DNA reads TGTGCCAGCAGTGACTCGGCAGAAACGGATACGCAGTATTTT. Amino acids: CASSDSAETDTQYF.

The chain combines TRBV9 with TRBJ2-3; 7 nucleotides line up with TRBD1. Germline CDR1 reads SGDLS; CDR2 reads YYNGEE. There are 15 residues in the CDR3. Trimming took 0 bases from V and 6 from J; bases not matched to a gene: 7. Written as DNA, the CDR3 is TGTGCCAGCAGCGTAGGCAGAGGGGGCAAGGATACGCAGTATTTT. This gives the protein CASSVGRGGKDTQYF.

This chain uses TRBV28 with TRBJ2-3; D perhaps matches TRBD1 (6 bases). The germline V and J ends were trimmed by 6 bases and 6 bases, with 10 bases remaining between them. CDR3 length equals 12 residues. Per germline, CDR1 MDHEN and CDR2 SYDVKM. The CDR3 sequence is CASSLTGDTQYF. The CDR3 DNA reads TGTGCCAGCAGCTTAACAGGGGATACGCAGTATTTT.

This chain connects TRBV5-4 to TRBJ1-3; D call uncertain. The germline CDR1 and CDR2 sequences are SGHNT and YYREEE (reference sequence). The CDR3 spans 14 residues. V lost 7 bases to trimming and J lost 4 bases, with 15 bases between them. The DNA of the CDR3 is TGTGCCAGCTCTACCGTTGGTCCAGGAAACACCATATATTTT. The encoded protein is CASSTVGPGNTIYF. Filled out from reference TRBV5-4 and TRBJ1-3, the complete variable domain reads ETGVTQSPTHLIKTRGQQVTLRCSSQSGHNTVSWYQQALGQGPQFIFQYYREEENGRGNFPPRFSGLQFPNYSSELNVNALELDDSALYLCASSTVGPGNTIYFGEGSWLTVV.

V and J are TRBV10-1 and TRBJ2-3; 8 bases line up with TRBD1. Trimming removed 1 base from V and 6 bases from J; junction bases left unmatched: 3. From germline, CDR1 is WNHNN and CDR2 SYGVQD (reference sequence). The CDR3 totals 14 residues. This CDR3 is CASSELGTGDTQYF. The CDR3 DNA is TGCGCCAGCAGTGAGTTGGGGACAGGCGATACGCAGTATTTT.

This clone was observed a single time. The rearrangement links TRBV30 to TRBJ2-5; D is undetermined. This CDR3 has 12 amino acids. V gave up 3 bases and J gave up 4 bases, with 9 bases separating them. Germline V gives CDR1 GTSNPN, CDR2 SVGIG (reference sequence). The CDR3 sequence: CAWRGWAETQYF. CDR3 DNA sequence: TGTGCCTGGAGGGGCTGGGCAGAGACCCAGTACTTC.